This T cell receptor (beta chain) was profiled in a study of blood T cell repertoires in COVID-19 (dated by TCRdb to 2020 to 2022). For the study in its entirety: Samples from collaborators originated in the United States, Italy and Spain and spanned both the acute and convalescent phases of COVID-19. Subjects who had been exposed to COVID-19, were actively infected with it, or had recovered from it provided the deeply sampled blood TCRbeta repertoires that made up the dataset. The repertoires were released in a freely available public database intended as a resource for research on the immune response to SARS-CoV-2. Where available, HLA class I and class II types were taken from metadata supplied by the sample provider and were not determined by assay-based typing. A de-identified subject ID, COVID-19 status, age in years and sex were almost always included in the sample metadata. The material from the prospective study consisted of cDNA or gDNA derived from T cells, B-cell-depleted T cells, or PBMCs. Samples came from the ongoing ImmuneRACE study (first 160 participants) plus 1,254 subjects from 6 global collaborators. Broader findings and caveats from the paper: How much clinical and demographic metadata was included differed by source and by participant, and the metadata was provided uncurated.

TCRbeta CDR3 regions were amplified from genomic DNA using the immunoSEQ Assay, a bias-controlled multiplex PCR. Concerning the study's data processing: Nucleated cell counts per sample were estimated from amplification of reference gene primers within the assay. To quantify the absolute abundance of each unique TCRbeta CDR3 rearrangement, sequence reads were collapsed and filtered. Productive Simpson clonality was computed per sample as the square root of Simpson's diversity index over productive rearrangements. TCRdb took over this immuneACCESS table, retaining in-frame rearrangements with V and J assigned. Such tables are incomplete; in checked studies, under half of the missing clones stem from an unresolved V gene, and the remainder is unexplained. The DNA gave D and trimming, while V, J and clone size come from that table. The sample table contains approximately 120,000 clones; only one count was recorded for roughly 87% of them. The ten top clones hold 20% to 30% of the sample.

Whole blood was collected in K2EDTA tubes by collaborating institutions according to the institutions' own protocols. For TCRbeta analysis, collaborators shipped samples in one of three forms: frozen whole blood, isolated PBMCs, or DNA extracted from either of those sample types. About this clone: The antigen it recognizes is unknown. No clone much larger than this one lies a single base away; base qualities are absent.

The germline V gene (reference sequence) gives CDR1 as SEHNR and CDR2 as FQNEAQ. The CDR3, cysteine through phenylalanine, is 13 amino acids long. The DNA shown is the 39-base CDR3, in frame from base 1. V is cut by 1 base and J by 10 bases, and the space between the germline ends is 8 bases. The receptor chain draws on TRBV7-9 and TRBJ1-6, with the identity of the D gene unclear. Sequencing was performed on peripheral blood. The clonotype comes from a woman older than 75 with acute or convalescent COVID-19. The nucleotide sequence reads TGTGCCAGCAGCTTAGGGGGAGACTCACCCCTCCACTTT. Translated, it gives CASSLGGDSPLHF. Here the CDR3 is joined to the reference TRBV7-9 and TRBJ1-6 genes, and the full variable domain is: DTGVSQNPRHKITKRGQNVTFRCDPISEHNRLYWYRQTLGQGPEFLTYFQNEAQLEKSRLLSDRFSAERPKGSFSTLEIQRTEQGDSAMYLCASSLGGDSPLHFGNGTRLTVT.